This is a list of T cell receptor beta chains from one sample in a study of shared clonotypes between healthy human individuals. Libraries were prepared by immunoSEQ multiplex PCR; TCRdb keeps only in-frame clonotypes and omits some of them. The sample contains roughly 510,000 clones, around 79% of which appear only once. The source material was PBMCs. The receptors shown here come from a woman between 40 and 55 years old in good health. Some clones in this sample may be carry-over from other donors' samples. CDR3s include the opening cysteine and the closing phenylalanine or tryptophan. The D gene is left open where the match is weak. Clone size is given for some rows only: seen once, a few or many times, or a class if the clone is expanded.

>TRBD2|TRBV30|-|15|TRBJ2-7
TGTGCCTGGAGTGTAGGTCTGACTAGCGGATACGAGCAGTACTTC
CAWSVGLTSGYEQYF
>TRBD2|TRBV18|-|19|TRBJ2-2
TGTGCCAGCTCACCAAAATTGGGACTAGCAGCCGCGAACACCGGGGAGCTGTTTTTT
CASSPKLGLAAANTGELFF
>TRBD1|TRBV28|many|15|TRBJ1-1
TGTGCCAGCAGTTTCAGGACAGGGTTGAACACTGAAGCTTTCTTT
CASSFRTGLNTEAFF
>-|TRBV5-4|-|17|TRBJ2-1
TGTGCCAGCAGCTTCCCCCCCCGACGGGGATTAAAAAATGAGCAGTTCTTC
CASSFPPRRGLKNEQFF
>-|TRBV2|-|12|TRBJ2-3
TGTGCCAGCAGTGAGACTTTAGATACGCAGTATTTT
CASSETLDTQYF
>-|TRBV10-3|-|11|TRBJ1-3
TGTGCCATCAGCTCTGGAAACACCATATATTTT
CAISSGNTIYF
>-|TRBV6-1|-|15|TRBJ1-5
TGTGCCAGCAGATCCACGGAGAATAGCAATCAGCCCCAGCATTTT
CASRSTENSNQPQHF
>-|TRBV5-4|-|16|TRBJ1-1
TGTGCCAGCAGCCCGCTGGGCCTGGACGGCCTAACTGAAGCTTTCTTT
CASSPLGLDGLTEAFF
>-|TRBV30|-|12|TRBJ2-5
TGTGCCTGGAGTCGGACCCAAGAGACCCAGTACTTC
CAWSRTQETQYF
>-|TRBV14|-|15|TRBJ1-1
TGTGCCAGCAGCCAAGGGTTGCTGGTGAACACTGAAGCTTTCTTT
CASSQGLLVNTEAFF